The T cell receptor beta chain described here comes from a study of CD8 T cells in Susac syndrome. Study at large: Patients with Susac syndrome had blood drawn and were at that point therapy-naive, on corticosteroids, or on intravenous immunoglobulin alone.

TCR beta sequences were obtained from blood CD8+ and CD4+ T cells. Study-level findings and limits: The number of individuals included in the study's TCR sequencing and HLA analysis was acknowledged as relatively small.

Roughly 0.5 to 1 ug RNA was reverse transcribed with random hexamers. Across 54 Vbeta and 13 Jbeta, immunoSEQ multiplex PCR amplified TCR beta CDR3. TCRdb reprocessed the immunoSEQ multiplex PCR reads with MiXCR, giving one entry per CDR3 protein. The table records some 240,000 distinct CDR3 sequences, 95% to 97% of them present only once. CDR1 and CDR2 (germline): LGHDT, YNNKEL (reference sequence). V was clipped by 0 bases and J by 0 bases; unmatched bases: 3. CDR3 length: 16 residues. Remarks on this clonotype: The antigen is unknown.

The chain recombines TRBV3-1 with TRBJ2-7; TRBD2 matches at 9 bases. The TCR originated in a human donor with Susac syndrome. The sample consisted of CD4+ T cells from PBMCs. Here the CDR3 DNA reads TGTGCCAGCAGCCAAGATAGGACTAGCGACTCCTACGAGCAGTACTTC. This translates into CASSQDRTSDSYEQYF.